Listed here are 29 T cell receptor beta chains from one sample, sequenced in a study of CXCR3-negative and CXCR3-positive naive CD8 T cells. Regarding the study as a whole: TRB CDR3s were more hydrophobic in CXCR3-positive than in CXCR3-negative naive cells.

Preparation of TRB cDNA libraries relied on 5' RACE carrying UMI labels. TCRdb re-analyzed the 5' RACE reads; it lists each CDR3 protein once, without DNA. The specimen's table records about 120,000 distinct CDR3 sequences. Their recognized antigens are unknown. Specimen: naive CXCR3+ CD8+ T cells from blood. Subset meaning: CD45RO-CCR7+CD27+CD95- naive CD8+ T cells expressing CXCR3 (TNR3+). The source of these receptors is a human donor in good health. Some clones in this sample may be carry-over from other donors' samples.

The chain uses TRBV7-2 and TRBJ2-7; with no DNA, the TCRdb D assignment of TRBD1 cannot be verified. The CDR3 contains 15 residues. Germline CDR1 reads SGHTA; CDR2 reads FQGNSA. The CDR3 region is CASSFAGGLTYEQYF.

The chain uses TRBV12-3 or TRBV12-4 and TRBJ1-1; with no DNA, the TCRdb D assignment of TRBD1 cannot be verified. CDR3 size: 15 residues. The CDR3 reads CASSLAGQRTTEAFF.

The chain employs TRBV29-1 and TRBJ1-1; TCRdb outputs TRBD1, but without DNA this stays unchecked. This CDR3 is 13 amino acids long. Germline CDR1 is SQVTM and CDR2 is ANQGSEA. CDR3 region: CSAQDRGNFEAFF.

This chain connects TRBV9 to TRBJ2-1; TCRdb reports TRBD2, a call that lacks DNA to check it against. CDR1 and CDR2 from the germline V gene are SGDLS and YYNGEE. The CDR3 length is 16 residues. The CDR3 protein is CASSVGGSLSYNEQFF.

The chain couples TRBV15 to TRBJ2-7. The V gene's germline CDR1 is LNHNV and CDR2 YYDKDF (reference sequence). There are 14 residues in the CDR3. The CDR3 reads CATSMVGSAYEQYF.

The chain couples TRBV4-1 to TRBJ2-5. Germline lookup yields CDR1 MGHRA and CDR2 YSYEKL. There are 14 residues in the CDR3. CDR3 residues: CASSQDQTQETQYF.

The V call is TRBV3-1, the J call TRBJ2-1; TCRdb outputs TRBD1, but without DNA this stays unchecked. The germline V gene encodes CDR1 LGHDT and CDR2 YNNKEL (reference sequence). This CDR3 region has 16 residues. The chain's CDR3 is CASSPYRGLPYNEQFF.

V usage is TRBV7-8 and J usage is TRBJ2-1; the TCRdb call, TRBD2, lacks DNA for checking. CDR1 SGHVS and CDR2 FQNEAQ come from the germline V gene. This CDR3 comprises 17 residues. The CDR3 is CASSPYGASGGFDEQFF. Supplemented by reference TRBV7-8 and TRBJ2-1, the full variable domain reads GAGVSQSPRYKVAKRGQDVALRCDPISGHVSLFWYQQALGQGPEFLTYFQNEAQLDKSGLPSDRFFAERPEGSVSTLKIQRTQQEDSAVYLCASSPYGASGGFDEQFFGPGTRLTVL.

The chain couples TRBV4-1 to TRBJ1-1. CDR1 is MGHRA and CDR2 is YSYEKL in the germline V gene. CDR3 length: 15 residues. Here the CDR3 reads CASSPTSRSGSEAFF.

The genes are TRBV12-3 or TRBV12-4 and TRBJ2-1; the D call of TRBD2 rests on TCRdb alone, since no DNA is present to check it. The CDR3 covers 14 residues. The CDR3: CASNSGGNRNEQFF.

The V and J genes are TRBV28 and TRBJ2-1; the TCRdb call, TRBD1, lacks DNA for checking. This CDR3 has 15 residues. Per germline, CDR1 MDHEN and CDR2 SYDVKM. CDR3: CASSPWTGFYNEQFF.

The V call is TRBV12-3 or TRBV12-4, the J call TRBJ2-1. CDR3 length: 13 residues. CDR3 loop: CASSLGRYNEQFF.

The chain couples TRBV6-5 to TRBJ2-7. The CDR3 is made up of 13 amino acids. From germline, CDR1 is MNHEY and CDR2 SVGAGI. This chain's CDR3 is CASSYSRDYEQYF.

The rearrangement links TRBV7-9 to TRBJ2-7; TCRdb picks TRBD2, but there is no DNA to check that call. This CDR3 region has 12 residues. CDR1 is SEHNR, CDR2 FQNEAQ, per germline (reference sequence). The CDR3 sequence: CASSLGSGTLGF.

The genes are TRBV7-6 and TRBJ2-7; there is no DNA to check the TCRdb D call of TRBD1. CDR3 length: 14 residues. Germline-derived CDR1 and CDR2 are SGHVS and FNYEAQ. This CDR3 reads CASSLARGAYEQYF.

The chain links TRBV14 to TRBJ2-1; TCRdb lists TRBD1, though no DNA is available to test this call. The length of the CDR3 is 17 residues. From germline, CDR1 is SGHDN and CDR2 FVKESK. This chain's CDR3 is CASSQDRVSGGPGEQFF.

This rearrangement joins TRBV6-4 to TRBJ1-2; TCRdb selects TRBD1, and the lack of DNA leaves this call unchecked. The CDR3 consists of 15 residues. Germline values: CDR1 MRHNA, CDR2 SNTAGT. The CDR3 is CASSDNSGTVYGYTF.

The rearrangement joins TRBV14 to TRBJ2-7; TCRdb gives TRBD1 as the D gene, but with no DNA this cannot be confirmed. The CDR3 runs to 15 residues. Germline V gene sequence: CDR1 SGHDN, CDR2 FVKESK. The CDR3 loop reads CASSNVLRGRHEQYF.

The chain employs TRBV4-1 and TRBJ2-2; TCRdb's assignment of TRBD2 cannot be checked, as there is no DNA. Per germline, CDR1 MGHRA and CDR2 YSYEKL. CDR3 length: 17 amino acids. The chain's CDR3 is CASSHPTSGVLTGELFF.

The chain employs TRBV11-2 and TRBJ1-2; lacking DNA, the TRBD1 call made by TCRdb goes unchecked. Germline V gene data show CDR1 as SGHAT and CDR2 as FQNNGV. The CDR3 extends over 12 amino acids. Here the CDR3 reads CASSQGSRGYTF.

V gene TRBV7-9 combines with J gene TRBJ2-1; lacking DNA, the TRBD2 call made by TCRdb goes unchecked. This CDR3 has 14 amino acids. Per germline, CDR1 SEHNR and CDR2 FQNEAQ (reference sequence). This chain's CDR3 is CASSQGGTNNEQFF. Combining the CDR3 with reference TRBV7-9 and TRBJ2-1 gives the whole variable domain DTGVSQNPRHKITKRGQNVTFRCDPISEHNRLYWYRQTLGQGPEFLTYFQNEAQLEKSRLLSDRFSAERPKGSFSTLEIQRTEQGDSAMYLCASSQGGTNNEQFFGPGTRLTVL.

The chain joins TRBV9 to TRBJ2-7. The germline V gene encodes CDR1 SGDLS and CDR2 YYNGEE. This CDR3 region has 13 residues. Here the CDR3 reads CASSVGSAGEQYF. The full variable domain, rest sourced from reference TRBV9 and TRBJ2-7, is DSGVTQTPKHLITATGQRVTLRCSPRSGDLSVYWYQQSLDQGLQFLIQYYNGEERAKGNILERFSAQQFPDLHSELNLSSLELGDSALYFCASSVGSAGEQYFGPGTRLTVT.

The V call is TRBV28, the J call TRBJ1-5; TCRdb designates TRBD1, a call that cannot be tested without DNA. The length of the CDR3 is 15 residues. CDR1 is MDHEN, CDR2 SYDVKM, per germline. The CDR3 here is CASSDMDRGNQPQHF.

This chain links TRBV7-9 with TRBJ2-3; TCRdb gives TRBD2 as the D gene, but with no DNA this cannot be confirmed. Per the germline V gene, CDR1 is SEHNR and CDR2 is FQNEAQ (reference sequence). The CDR3 is 14 amino acids. CDR3 in amino acids: CASSREEERDTQCF.

The chain is built from TRBV4-1 and TRBJ1-2; the D gene TCRdb calls, TRBD1, cannot be checked with no DNA. Germline lookup yields CDR1 MGHRA and CDR2 YSYEKL. The CDR3 length is 16 residues. The CDR3 here is CASSQDRQGANYGYTF.

The chain has TRBV20-1 and TRBJ2-7; TCRdb lists TRBD2, though no DNA is available to test this call. CDR1 DFQATT and CDR2 SNEGSKA come from the germline V gene (reference sequence). The CDR3 has 16 amino acids. The CDR3: CSPGLAGAPFPYEQYF.

This chain links TRBV18 with TRBJ2-5. Germline-derived CDR1 and CDR2 are KGHSH and LQKENI. CDR3 length: 15 amino acids. CDR3 sequence reads: CASSRYRGDQETQYF.

The V gene is TRBV7-9, the J gene TRBJ2-1. CDR3 length equals 12 residues. CDR1 and CDR2 from the germline V gene are SEHNR and FQNEAQ (reference sequence). CDR3 in amino acids: CASSLAIHEQFF.

The chain recombines TRBV12-3 or TRBV12-4 with TRBJ2-5. This CDR3 has 12 residues. The CDR3 spells CASRDVRDTQYF.